This T cell receptor beta chain was captured in a study of CD8 T cells in ankylosing spondylitis. Points from the study as a whole: Researchers reportedly found disease-linked clones significantly enriched in matched ankylosing spondylitis synovial fluid. CD8+ by phenotype, disease-linked clones were relatively rare in peripheral blood. Seemingly characteristic of ankylosing spondylitis blood was a TCR beta motif consisting of fewer than 10 highly homologous variants.

One entry per CDR3 protein results from TCRdb running MiXCR on the 5' RACE reads. The table lists under 300,000 distinct CDR3 sequences, 10% to 13% of them singletons. The CDR3 extends over 15 amino acids. The germline V gene has CDR1 SNHLY and CDR2 FYNNEI. About this clonotype: Its antigen remains unidentified. A much larger clone differs from this one at a single base, so this may be a read error.

The sequence was obtained from a male donor with ankylosing spondylitis or in good health (not recorded which). V gene TRBV2 combines with J gene TRBJ2-1, with TRBD2 matching over 11 bases. The sequenced sample consisted of blood, either unsorted or a sorted T cell fraction (not recorded which). CDR3 nucleotides: TGTGACAGCAAAACTAGCGGGGGCGAATGGAATGAGCAGTTCTTC. Its translation is CDSKTSGGEWNEQFF.